Sequencing of this T cell receptor (beta chain) was carried out in a study of technical replicates of blood from a handful of donors. TCRdb's copy holds only in-frame clones and misses some; the assay was immunoSEQ multiplex PCR. The sample yields 45,000 to 60,000 clones, about 94% seen once. This sequence was found in a human donor in good health. Some clones in this sample may be carry-over from other donors' samples. The sequencing sample was made of PBMCs.

The chain's CDR3 is CASSGTLLNTGELFF. CDR3 sequence (DNA): TGTGCCAGCAGTGGGACACTCTTAAACACCGGGGAGCTGTTTTTT. This rearrangement joins TRBV2 to TRBJ2-2; possibly TRBD1 for D (5 bases). The V and J ends lost 4 bases and 2 bases respectively, with 11 bases between them. CDR1 is SNHLY, CDR2 FYNNEI, per germline. This CDR3 spans 15 amino acids.